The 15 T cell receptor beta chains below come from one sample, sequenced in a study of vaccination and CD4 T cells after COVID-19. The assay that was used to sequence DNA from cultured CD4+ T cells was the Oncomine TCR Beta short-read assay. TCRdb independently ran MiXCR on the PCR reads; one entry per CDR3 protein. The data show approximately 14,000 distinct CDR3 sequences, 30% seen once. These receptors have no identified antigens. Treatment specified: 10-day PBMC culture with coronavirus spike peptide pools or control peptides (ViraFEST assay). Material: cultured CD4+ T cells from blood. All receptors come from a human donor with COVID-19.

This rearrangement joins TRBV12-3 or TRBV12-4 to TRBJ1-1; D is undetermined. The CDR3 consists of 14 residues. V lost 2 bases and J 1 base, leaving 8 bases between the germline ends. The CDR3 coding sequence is TGTGCCAGCAGTTTACTTAGGACGAACACTGAAGCTTTCTTT. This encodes CASSLLRTNTEAFF.

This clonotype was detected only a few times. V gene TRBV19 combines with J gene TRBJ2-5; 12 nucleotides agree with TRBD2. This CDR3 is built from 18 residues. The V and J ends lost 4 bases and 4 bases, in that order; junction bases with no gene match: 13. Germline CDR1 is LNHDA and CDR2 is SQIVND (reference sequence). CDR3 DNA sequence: TGTGCCAGTAGTAGTCGCGGACTAGCGGGGTTAGCCGGAGAGACCCAGTACTTC. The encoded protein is CASSSRGLAGLAGETQYF.

Here the CDR3 DNA reads TGCAGTGCTAGAGGTCAGGGAACCGGGATCAATCAGCCCCAGCATTTT. This gives the protein CSARGQGTGINQPQHF. This rearrangement joins TRBV20-1 to TRBJ1-5, with D perhaps matching TRBD1 (5 bases). This CDR3 has 16 residues. Trimming took 1 base from V and 3 from J, leaving 16 bases between them. Germline CDR1 reads DFQATT; CDR2 reads SNEGSKA (reference sequence).

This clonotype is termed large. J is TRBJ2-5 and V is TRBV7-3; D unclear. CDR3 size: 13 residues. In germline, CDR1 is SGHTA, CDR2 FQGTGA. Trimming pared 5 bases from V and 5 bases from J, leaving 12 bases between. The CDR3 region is CASSRSSTETQYF. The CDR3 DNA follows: TGTGCCAGCAGCCGAAGTTCGACGGAGACCCAGTACTTC.

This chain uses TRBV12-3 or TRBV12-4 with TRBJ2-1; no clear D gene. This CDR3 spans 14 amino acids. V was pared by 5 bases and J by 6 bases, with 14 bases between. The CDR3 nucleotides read TGTGCCAGCAGTCAAAACCTAGGGCGCAATGAGCAGTTCTTC. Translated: CASSQNLGRNEQFF.

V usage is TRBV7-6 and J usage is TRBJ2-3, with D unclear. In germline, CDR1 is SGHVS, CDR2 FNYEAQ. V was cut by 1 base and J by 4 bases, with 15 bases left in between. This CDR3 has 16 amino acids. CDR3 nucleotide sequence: TGTGCCAGCAGCTTAGAGGCCAGCCTTTCGGCAGATACGCAGTATTTT. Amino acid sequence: CASSLEASLSADTQYF.

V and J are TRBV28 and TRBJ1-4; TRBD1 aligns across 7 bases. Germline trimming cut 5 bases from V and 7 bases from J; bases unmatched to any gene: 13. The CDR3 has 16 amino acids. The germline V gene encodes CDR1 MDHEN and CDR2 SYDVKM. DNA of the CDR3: TGTGCCAGCAGTCTGGGGCAACAGGGGCTCCGTGAAAAACTGTTTTTT. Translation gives CASSLGQQGLREKLFF.

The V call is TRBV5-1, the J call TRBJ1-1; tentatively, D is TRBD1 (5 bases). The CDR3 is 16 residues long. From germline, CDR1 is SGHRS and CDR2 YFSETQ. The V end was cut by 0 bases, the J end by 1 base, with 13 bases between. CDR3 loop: CASSLGQRTTNTEAFF. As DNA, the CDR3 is TGCGCCAGCAGCTTGGGGCAGAGGACAACGAACACTGAAGCTTTCTTT.

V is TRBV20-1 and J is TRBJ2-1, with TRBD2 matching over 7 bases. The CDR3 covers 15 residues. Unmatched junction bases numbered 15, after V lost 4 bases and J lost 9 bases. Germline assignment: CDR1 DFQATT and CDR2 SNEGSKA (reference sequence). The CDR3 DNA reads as TGCAGTGCTAAAGAAACCAGCGGGGACGGCAGTGAGCAGTTCTTC. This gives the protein CSAKETSGDGSEQFF.

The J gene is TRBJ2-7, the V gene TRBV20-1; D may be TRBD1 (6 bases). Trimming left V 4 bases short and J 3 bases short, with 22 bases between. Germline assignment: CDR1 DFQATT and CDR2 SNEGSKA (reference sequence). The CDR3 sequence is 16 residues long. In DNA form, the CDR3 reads TGCAGTGCTAATCCGGGACAACCAAATGCAATCTACGAGCAGTACTTC. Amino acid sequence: CSANPGQPNAIYEQYF.

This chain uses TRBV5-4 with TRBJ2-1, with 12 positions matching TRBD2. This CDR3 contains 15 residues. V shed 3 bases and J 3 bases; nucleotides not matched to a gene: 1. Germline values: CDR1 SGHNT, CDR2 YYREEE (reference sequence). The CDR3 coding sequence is TGTGCCAGCAGCTCGACTAGCGGGGGCTACAATGAGCAGTTCTTC. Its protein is CASSSTSGGYNEQFF.

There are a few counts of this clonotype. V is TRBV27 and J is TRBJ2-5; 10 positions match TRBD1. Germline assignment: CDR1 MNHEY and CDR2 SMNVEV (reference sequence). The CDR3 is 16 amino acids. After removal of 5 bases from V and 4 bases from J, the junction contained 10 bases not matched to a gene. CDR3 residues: CASSDTGQGGRETQYF. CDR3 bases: TGTGCCAGCAGTGACACCGGACAGGGGGGGCGAGAGACCCAGTACTTC.

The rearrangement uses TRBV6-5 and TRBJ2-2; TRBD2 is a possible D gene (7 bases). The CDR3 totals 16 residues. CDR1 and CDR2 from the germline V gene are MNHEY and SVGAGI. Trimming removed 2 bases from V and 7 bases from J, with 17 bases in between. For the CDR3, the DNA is TGTGCCAGCAGTTACACCTTTGGGGGGGGGCGCGGGGAGCTGTTTTTT. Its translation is CASSYTFGGGRGELFF.

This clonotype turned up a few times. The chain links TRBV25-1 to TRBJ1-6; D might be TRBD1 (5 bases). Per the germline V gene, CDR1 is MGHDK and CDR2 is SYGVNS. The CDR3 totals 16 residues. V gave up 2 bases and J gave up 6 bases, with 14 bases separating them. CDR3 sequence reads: CASSEGRQGGNSPLHF. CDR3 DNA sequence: TGTGCCAGCAGTGAAGGTCGGCAGGGAGGTAATTCACCCCTCCACTTT.

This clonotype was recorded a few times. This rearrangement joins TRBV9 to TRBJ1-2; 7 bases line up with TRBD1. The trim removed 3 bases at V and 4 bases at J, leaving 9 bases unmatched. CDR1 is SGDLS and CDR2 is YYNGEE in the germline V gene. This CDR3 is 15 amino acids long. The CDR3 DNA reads TGTGCCAGCAGCGCCCGTATGGGACAGTCCTATGGCTACACCTTC. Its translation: CASSARMGQSYGYTF.